Below, 3 T cell receptor beta chains from the same sample are listed, as sequenced in a study of monozygotic twins with inflammatory bowel disease. TCRdb reprocessed the 5' RACE reads, keeping one entry per CDR3 protein, no DNA. This repertoire includes about 210,000 distinct CDR3 sequences. The sample was blood. The receptors stem from a human donor with ulcerative colitis or Crohn's disease, or a healthy co-twin of an affected twin (not recorded which).

J is TRBJ2-1 and V is TRBV5-1; as DNA is missing, the TRBD1 call by TCRdb cannot be tested. The germline gives CDR1 SGHRS, CDR2 YFSETQ. CDR3 length: 14 residues. CDR3 in amino acids: CASSRTGGGNEQFF.

This chain joins TRBV2 and TRBJ2-1. Germline V gives CDR1 SNHLY, CDR2 FYNNEI. The CDR3 is 14 residues long. CDR3 region: CASTSWLFYNEQFF.

V and J are TRBV7-2 and TRBJ2-3; the D call from TCRdb, TRBD1, cannot be confirmed without DNA. Germline lookup yields CDR1 SGHTA and CDR2 FQGNSA. The CDR3 runs to 15 residues. The CDR3 spells CASSAPVRGSDTQYF. The variable domain in full, completed from reference TRBV7-2 and TRBJ2-3, reads GAGVSQSPSNKVTEKGKDVELRCDPISGHTALYWYRQSLGQGLEFLIYFQGNSAPDKSGLPSDRFSAERTGGSVSTLTIQRTQQEDSAVYLCASSAPVRGSDTQYFGPGTRLTVL.